This T cell receptor (beta chain) was retrieved from a study of blood T cell repertoires in COVID-19. Assay: immunoSEQ multiplex PCR; the TCRdb copy retains only in-frame clones and omits some. The repertoire holds over 200,000 clones, with about 90% as singletons. CDR1 and CDR2 (germline): MGHRA, YSYEKL. CDR3 size: 14 residues. V lost 1 base to trimming and J lost 7 bases, with 8 bases between them. This TCR was sampled from a human donor in a cohort exposed to, infected with or recovered from COVID-19 (not recorded which). The donor label of this sample is uncertain. Sequencing was carried out using PBMCs or T cells enriched from blood (not recorded which). This sequence joins TRBV4-1 and TRBJ1-6; D may be TRBD1 (5 bases). CDR3 in DNA: TGCGCCAGCAGCCAAGGGAAGGGGAATTCACCCCTCCACTTT. Its protein is CASSQGKGNSPLHF.